This T cell receptor (beta chain) derives from a study of cytomegalovirus exposure and HLA in healthy donors. Overall study: Unique TCRs numbering about 87 million, obtained from HLA-typed donors, made up an early data release. Findings of the study overall: Later genetic work tied a missense DCLRE1C variant to beta-chain V and J trimming.

Primers included in the PCR were 60 Vbeta and 13 Jbeta primers. In the original analysis: Later work found roughly 80 million unique TCR beta chains, with 9 million to 13 million shared. Clones were sequenced by immunoSEQ multiplex PCR, and TCRdb holds only the in-frame ones, with some missing. That table supplies the V and J calls and clone size; D and trimming were determined from the DNA. The sample has 150,000 or so clones, around 85% seen once. Trimming took off 5 bases at V and 3 bases at J, with 17 bases between the two ends. This CDR3 region has 15 residues. In germline, CDR1 is SGHTA, CDR2 FQGNSA. Note on this clone: Antigen unknown.

The sequencing sample was made of PBMCs. The receptor's source is a man aged 18 to 35 in good health and CMV-seropositive. This chain uses TRBV7-2 with TRBJ2-7; the D gene is possibly TRBD2 (5 bases). In DNA, the CDR3 is TGTGCCAGCAGCCCCCATGGCGGGTGGGTCTACGAGCAGTACTTC. It is translated as CASSPHGGWVYEQYF.